This is a list of T cell receptor beta chains from one sample in a study of blood T cell repertoires in COVID-19. Using immunoSEQ multiplex PCR, the repertoire was profiled, and TCRdb retains in-frame clones only, with some absent. The table shows 150,000 to 200,000 clones, with 83% occurring only once. Sequenced sample: PBMCs or T cells enriched from blood (not recorded which). The receptors were gathered from a woman aged 45-60 years who had recovered from COVID-19. Both conserved end residues are part of each CDR3. Fields, in order: D gene, clone size, V gene, J gene, CDR3 DNA, CDR3 protein. The D gene is left open where the match is weak. Rows may omit the clone size; those that give it use once, few, many or a size class.

NA	NA	TRBV14	TRBJ2-1	TGTGCCAGCAGCCAAGCGTGGACTGATGAGCAGTTCTTC	CASSQAWTDEQFF
NA	few	TRBV4-1	TRBJ1-5	TGCGCCAGCAGCCAAGATTGGGGGCCGTTTAGCAATCAGCCCCAGCATTTT	CASSQDWGPFSNQPQHF
NA	NA	TRBV6-5	TRBJ2-1	TGTGCCAGCAGTTACCGTTCCTACAATGAGCAGTTCTTC	CASSYRSYNEQFF
TRBD2	NA	TRBV15	TRBJ2-1	TGTGCCACCAGCAGAGCAAAAATGTCTAGCGGGACTCAGTTCTTC	CATSRAKMSSGTQFF
TRBD1	NA	TRBV10-1	TRBJ1-2	TGCGCCAGCAGTGCACAGGGGGTTTCCTTC	CASSAQGVSF
NA	NA	TRBV19	TRBJ1-1	TGTGCCAGTAAGGGGAGGAGGGGCACTGAAGCTTTCTTT	CASKGRRGTEAFF
TRBD2	NA	TRBV3-1/TRBV3-2	TRBJ2-5	TGTGCCAGCAGCCGGACTAGCGGGGAAGAGACCCAGTACTTC	CASSRTSGEETQYF
TRBD1	NA	TRBV9	TRBJ2-3	TGTGCCAGCAGCTATGGACAGGGGGTGGATACGCAGTATTTT	CASSYGQGVDTQYF
TRBD1	NA	TRBV19	TRBJ1-6	TGTGCCAGTAGTATAGACACAGGGGTAAGGAATTCACCCCTCCACTTT	CASSIDTGVRNSPLHF
NA	NA	TRBV21-1	TRBJ1-1	TGTGCCAGCAGCAAACTGACAGCCGGGGGGACTGAAGCTTTCTTT	CASSKLTAGGTEAFF
NA	NA	TRBV4-2	TRBJ1-1	TGTGCCAGCAGCCAAGCCCACGCGGGGACGTCTGGGGCTTTCTTT	CASSQAHAGTSGAFF
NA	NA	TRBV9	TRBJ1-6	TGTGCCAGCAGCGTAGACAGAGCACCCCTCCACTTT	CASSVDRAPLHF
TRBD1	NA	TRBV5-1	TRBJ2-3	TGCGCCAGCAGCCAGGACAGGACAGATACGCAGTATTTT	CASSQDRTDTQYF
TRBD2	NA	TRBV4-1	TRBJ2-3	TGCGCCAGCAGCCAATTAGCGGGGGGTCGCACAGATACGCAGTATTTT	CASSQLAGGRTDTQYF
TRBD1	NA	TRBV30	TRBJ1-2	TGTGCCTGGAGTCCAGGGGGCGGCTACACCTTC	CAWSPGGGYTF
NA	NA	TRBV6-5	TRBJ2-3	TGTGCCAGCAGTTACTCGAAGCGGAATACAGATACGCAGTATTTT	CASSYSKRNTDTQYF